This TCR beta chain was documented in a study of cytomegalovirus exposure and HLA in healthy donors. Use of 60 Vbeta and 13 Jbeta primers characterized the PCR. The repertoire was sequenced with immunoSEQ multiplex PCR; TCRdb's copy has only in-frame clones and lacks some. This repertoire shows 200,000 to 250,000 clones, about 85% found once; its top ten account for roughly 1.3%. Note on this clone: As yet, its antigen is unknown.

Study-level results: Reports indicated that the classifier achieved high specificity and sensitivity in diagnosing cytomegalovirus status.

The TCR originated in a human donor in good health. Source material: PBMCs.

CDR3 sequence reads: CASTEEVRKSSYEQYF. As DNA, the CDR3 is TGTGCCAGCACCGAGGAGGTTAGGAAAAGCTCCTACGAGCAGTACTTC. The J gene is TRBJ2-7, the V gene TRBV28, with D perhaps TRBD2 (5 bases). There are 16 residues in the CDR3. Germline CDR1 MDHEN, CDR2 SYDVKM. Trimming pared 7 bases from V and 0 bases from J, leaving 19 bases between.